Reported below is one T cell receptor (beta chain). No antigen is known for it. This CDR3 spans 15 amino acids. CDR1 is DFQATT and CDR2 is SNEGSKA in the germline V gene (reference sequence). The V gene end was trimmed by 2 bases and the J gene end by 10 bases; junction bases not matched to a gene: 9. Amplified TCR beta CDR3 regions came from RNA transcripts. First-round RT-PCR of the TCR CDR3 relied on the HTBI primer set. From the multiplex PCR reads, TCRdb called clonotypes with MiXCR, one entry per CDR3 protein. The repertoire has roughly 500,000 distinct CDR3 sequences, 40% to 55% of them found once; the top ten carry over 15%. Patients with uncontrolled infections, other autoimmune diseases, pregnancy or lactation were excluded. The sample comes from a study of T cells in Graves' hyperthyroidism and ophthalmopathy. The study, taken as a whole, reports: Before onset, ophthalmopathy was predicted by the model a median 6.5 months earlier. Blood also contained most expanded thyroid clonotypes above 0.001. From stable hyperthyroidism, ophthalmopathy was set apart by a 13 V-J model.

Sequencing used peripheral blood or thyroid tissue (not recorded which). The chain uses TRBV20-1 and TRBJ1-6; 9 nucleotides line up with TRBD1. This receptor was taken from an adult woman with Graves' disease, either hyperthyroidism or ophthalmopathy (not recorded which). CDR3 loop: CSARTLDRGQSPLHF. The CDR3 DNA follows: TGCAGTGCTAGAACCCTGGACAGGGGACAGTCACCCCTCCACTTT.